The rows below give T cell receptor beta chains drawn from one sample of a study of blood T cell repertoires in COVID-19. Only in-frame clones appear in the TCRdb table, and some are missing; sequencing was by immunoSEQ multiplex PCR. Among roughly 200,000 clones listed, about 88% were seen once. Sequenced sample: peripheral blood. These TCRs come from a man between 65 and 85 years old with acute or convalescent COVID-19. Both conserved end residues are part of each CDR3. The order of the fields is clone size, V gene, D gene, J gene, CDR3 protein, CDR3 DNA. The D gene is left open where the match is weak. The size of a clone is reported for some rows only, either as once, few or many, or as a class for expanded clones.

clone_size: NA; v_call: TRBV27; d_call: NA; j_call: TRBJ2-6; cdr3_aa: CASSRAVGSGANVLTF; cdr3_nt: TGTGCCAGCAGCCGAGCTGTCGGCTCTGGGGCCAACGTCCTGACTTTC
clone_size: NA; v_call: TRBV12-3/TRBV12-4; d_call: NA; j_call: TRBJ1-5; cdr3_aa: CASMAGGNQPQHF; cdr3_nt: TGTGCCAGCATGGCAGGGGGCAATCAGCCCCAGCATTTT
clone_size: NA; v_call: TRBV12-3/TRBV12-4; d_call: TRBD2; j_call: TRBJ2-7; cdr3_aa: CASSRTSREQYF; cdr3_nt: TGTGCCAGCAGCCGGACTAGTCGTGAGCAGTACTTC
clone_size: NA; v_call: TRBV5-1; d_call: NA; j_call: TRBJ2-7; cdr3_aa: CASSLMGGGFYEQYF; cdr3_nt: TGCGCCAGCAGCTTAATGGGAGGGGGATTTTACGAGCAGTACTTC
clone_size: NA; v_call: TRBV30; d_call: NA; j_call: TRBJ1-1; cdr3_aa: CAWSHSMNTEAFF; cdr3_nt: TGTGCCTGGAGTCACAGCATGAACACTGAAGCTTTCTTT
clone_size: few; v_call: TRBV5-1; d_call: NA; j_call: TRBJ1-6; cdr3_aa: CASSTEGMGSPLHF; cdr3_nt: TGCGCCAGCAGCACTGAGGGTATGGGATCACCCCTCCACTTT
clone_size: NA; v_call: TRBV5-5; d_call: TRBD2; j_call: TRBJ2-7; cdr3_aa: CASSPEAGGGRMEQYF; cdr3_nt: TGTGCCAGCAGCCCCGAAGCGGGAGGCGGCCGGATGGAGCAGTACTTC
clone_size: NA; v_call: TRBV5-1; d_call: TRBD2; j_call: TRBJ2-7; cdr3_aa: CASSAGLAGFYEQYF; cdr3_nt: TGCGCCAGCAGCGCGGGACTAGCGGGCTTCTACGAGCAGTACTTC
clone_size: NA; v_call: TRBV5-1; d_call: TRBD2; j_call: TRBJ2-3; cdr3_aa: CASSVAGRSTDTQYF; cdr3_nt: TGCGCCAGCAGTGTAGCGGGCCGGAGCACAGATACGCAGTATTTT
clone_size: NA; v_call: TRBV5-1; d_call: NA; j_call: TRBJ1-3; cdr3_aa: CASSLAGSMAGNTIYF; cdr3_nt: TGCGCCAGCAGCTTAGCAGGGTCGATGGCTGGAAACACCATATATTTT
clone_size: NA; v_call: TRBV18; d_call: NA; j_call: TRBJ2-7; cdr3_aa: CASSPAGYEQYF; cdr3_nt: TGTGCCAGCTCACCCGCGGGATACGAGCAGTACTTC
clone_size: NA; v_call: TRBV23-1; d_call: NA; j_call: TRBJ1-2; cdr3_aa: CASSQSLRGLYGYTF; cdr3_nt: TGCGCCAGCAGTCAATCTTTAAGGGGACTCTATGGCTACACCTTC
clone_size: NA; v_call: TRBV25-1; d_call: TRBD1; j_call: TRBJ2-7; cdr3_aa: CASSVAGTGGHEQYF; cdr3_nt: TGTGCCAGCAGTGTCGCCGGGACAGGGGGCCACGAGCAGTACTTC
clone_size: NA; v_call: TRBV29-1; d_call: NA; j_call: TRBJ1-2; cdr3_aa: CSVRTGFGGYTF; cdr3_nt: TGCAGCGTTAGAACGGGGTTCGGTGGCTACACCTTC
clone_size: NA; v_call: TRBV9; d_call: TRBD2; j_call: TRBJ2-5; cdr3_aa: CASSVTSGSWVETQYF; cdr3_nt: TGTGCCAGCAGCGTAACTAGCGGGAGTTGGGTGGAGACCCAGTACTTC
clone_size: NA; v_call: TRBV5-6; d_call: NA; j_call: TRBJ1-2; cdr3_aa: CASSLTRDTSLYGYTF; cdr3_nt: TGTGCCAGCAGCTTGACCCGAGACACCTCTTTGTATGGCTACACCTTC
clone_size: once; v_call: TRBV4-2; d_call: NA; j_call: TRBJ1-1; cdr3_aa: CASSQAMNTEAFF; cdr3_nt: TGTGCCAGCAGCCAAGCCATGAACACTGAAGCTTTCTTT
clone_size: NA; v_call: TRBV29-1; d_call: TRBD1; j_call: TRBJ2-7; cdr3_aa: CSVADRGPPYEQYF; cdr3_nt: TGCAGCGTGGCTGACAGGGGTCCGCCCTACGAGCAGTACTTC
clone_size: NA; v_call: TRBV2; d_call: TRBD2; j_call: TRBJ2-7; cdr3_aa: CASNFPSGTYEQYF; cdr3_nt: TGTGCCAGCAATTTCCCTAGCGGAACCTACGAGCAGTACTTC
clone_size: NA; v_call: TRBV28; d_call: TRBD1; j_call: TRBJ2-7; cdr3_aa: CASSFPGQGYEQYF; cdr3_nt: TGTGCCAGCAGTTTTCCGGGACAGGGGTACGAGCAGTACTTC
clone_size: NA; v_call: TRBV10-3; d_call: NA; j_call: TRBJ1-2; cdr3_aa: CAISESNRMMRGYTF; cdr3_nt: TGTGCCATCAGTGAGTCGAACAGGATGATGCGAGGCTACACCTTC
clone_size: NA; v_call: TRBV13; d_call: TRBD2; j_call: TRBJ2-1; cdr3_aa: CASTRAGRKNEQFF; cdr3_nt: TGTGCCAGCACCCGGGCCGGGAGGAAAAATGAGCAGTTCTTC
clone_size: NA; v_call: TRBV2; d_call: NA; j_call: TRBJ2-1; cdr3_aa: CASSEKSGGRNEQFF; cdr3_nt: TGTGCCAGCAGTGAAAAAAGCGGAGGGCGGAATGAGCAGTTCTTC
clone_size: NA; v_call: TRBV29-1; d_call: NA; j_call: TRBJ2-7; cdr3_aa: CSASPTSASYEQYF; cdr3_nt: TGCAGCGCTTCCCCAACATCCGCCTCCTACGAGCAGTACTTC
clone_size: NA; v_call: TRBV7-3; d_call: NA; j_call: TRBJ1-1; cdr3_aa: CASSSSPGAEAFF; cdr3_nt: TGTGCCAGCAGCTCTAGTCCGGGGGCTGAAGCTTTCTTT
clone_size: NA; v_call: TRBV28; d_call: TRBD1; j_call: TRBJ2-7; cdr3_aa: CASTTGQGARTYEQYF; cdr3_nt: TGTGCCAGCACCACGGGACAGGGGGCTCGGACCTACGAGCAGTACTTC
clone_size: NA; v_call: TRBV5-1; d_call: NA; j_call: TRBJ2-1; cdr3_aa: CASSTPLGELSSYNEQFF; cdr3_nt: TGCGCCAGCAGCACCCCTTTAGGGGAACTCAGCTCCTACAATGAGCAGTTCTTC
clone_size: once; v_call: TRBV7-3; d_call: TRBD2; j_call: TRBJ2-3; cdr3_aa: CASSLSGGRTDTQYF; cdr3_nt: TGTGCCAGCAGCTTATCGGGCGGGAGGACAGATACGCAGTATTTT
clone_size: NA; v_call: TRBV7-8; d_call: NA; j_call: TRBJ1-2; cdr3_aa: CASSLGAGYNYGYTF; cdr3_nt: TGTGCCAGCAGCTTAGGGGCAGGGTATAACTATGGCTACACCTTC
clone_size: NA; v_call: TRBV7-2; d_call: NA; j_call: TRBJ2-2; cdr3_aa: CASSLYPETGELFF; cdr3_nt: TGTGCCAGCAGCTTATATCCGGAGACCGGGGAGCTGTTTTTT
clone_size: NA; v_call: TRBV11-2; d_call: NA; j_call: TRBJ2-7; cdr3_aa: CASSLDGRKGSYEQYF; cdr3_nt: TGTGCCAGCAGTCTAGATGGTCGGAAGGGGTCCTACGAGCAGTACTTC
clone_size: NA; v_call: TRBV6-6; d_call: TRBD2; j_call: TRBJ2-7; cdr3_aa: CASATTSGTYEQYF; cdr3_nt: TGTGCCAGCGCAACGACTAGCGGGACCTACGAGCAGTACTTC
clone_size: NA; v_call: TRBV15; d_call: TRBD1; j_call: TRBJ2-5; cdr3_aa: CATSTDRGAQETQYF; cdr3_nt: TGTGCCACCAGCACGGACAGGGGGGCCCAAGAGACCCAGTACTTC
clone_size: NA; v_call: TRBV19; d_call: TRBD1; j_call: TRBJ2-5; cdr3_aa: CASRTGLTQYF; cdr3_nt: TGTGCCAGTAGGACAGGGTTGACCCAGTACTTC
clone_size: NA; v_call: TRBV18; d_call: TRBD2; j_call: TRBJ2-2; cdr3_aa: CASSTGGAAGELFF; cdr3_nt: TGTGCCAGCTCCACGGGGGGGGCGGCCGGGGAGCTGTTTTTT
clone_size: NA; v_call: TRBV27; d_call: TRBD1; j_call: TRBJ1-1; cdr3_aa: CASTKGQGNTEAFF; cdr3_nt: TGTGCCAGCACCAAGGGACAGGGGAACACTGAAGCTTTCTTT
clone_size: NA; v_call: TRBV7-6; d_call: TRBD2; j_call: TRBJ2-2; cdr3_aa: CASSSIAGPNTGELFF; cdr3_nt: TGTGCCAGCAGTTCGATAGCGGGACCGAACACCGGGGAGCTGTTTTTT
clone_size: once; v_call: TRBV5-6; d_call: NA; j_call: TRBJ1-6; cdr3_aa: CASSPRGTQNSPLHF; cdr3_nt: TGTGCCAGCAGCCCAAGAGGCACTCAAAATTCACCCCTCCACTTT
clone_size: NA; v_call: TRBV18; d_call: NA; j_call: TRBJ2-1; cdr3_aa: CASSPTSSYNEQFF; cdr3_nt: TGTGCCAGCTCACCAACTAGCTCCTACAATGAGCAGTTCTTC